The 11 T cell receptor beta chains below come from one sample, sequenced in a study of Graves' ophthalmopathy and Graves' hyperthyroidism. Transcripts of RNA were the source for amplifying TCR beta CDR3 regions. First-round RT-PCR used HTBI primers; second-round multiplex PCR followed. One entry per CDR3 protein results from TCRdb running MiXCR on the multiplex PCR reads. The table lists a few hundred thousand distinct CDR3 sequences, 35% to 40% of them singletons. Sequencing used peripheral blood or thyroid tissue (not recorded which). The receptors stem from an adult man with Graves' hyperthyroidism.

Only a few counts were recorded for this clonotype. This CDR3 is CASSMTSGGAHEQYF. The CDR3 coding sequence is TGTGCCAGCAGCATGACTAGCGGGGGGGCCCACGAGCAGTACTTC. The rearrangement joins TRBV5-4 to TRBJ2-7; 14 nucleotides line up with TRBD2. The CDR3 totals 15 residues. Germline V CDR1 and CDR2: SGHNT, YYREEE (reference sequence). The trim removed 4 bases at V and 5 bases at J, leaving 5 bases unmatched.

Worth noting for this clonotype: A single base separates this from a much larger clone, so it may be a read error. This sequence joins TRBV7-8 and TRBJ2-7; the match to TRBD1 covers 9 bases. Germline V gene lookup returns CDR1 SGHVS and CDR2 FQNEAQ. This CDR3 region has 15 residues. The CDR3 bases are TGTGCCAGCAGCTCCACTACAGGGGGCAGTTACGAGCGGTACTTC. Translated, it gives CASSSTTGGSYERYF.

This clonotype was seen more than once but under ten times. The gene calls are TRBV7-8 and TRBJ2-5, with D uncertain. This CDR3 has 13 residues. V was cut by 0 bases and J by 3 bases, with 5 bases left in between. The germline V gene encodes CDR1 SGHVS and CDR2 FQNEAQ. CDR3 loop: CASSLASKETQYF. DNA for the CDR3: TGTGCCAGCAGCTTAGCCTCGAAAGAGACCCAGTACTTC.

V usage is TRBV7-8 and J usage is TRBJ2-3; 10 bases match TRBD2. J lost 1 base, V lost 5 bases, and 12 bases had no gene match. The CDR3 sequence is 18 residues long. The germline CDR1 and CDR2 sequences are SGHVS and FQNEAQ. CDR3 DNA sequence: TGTGCCAGCAGCGTCTACCGGTCCGGGACTAGCGGCACAGATACGCAGTATTTT. As protein: CASSVYRSGTSGTDTQYF.

This clonotype was observed a few times. The chain has TRBV12-3 or TRBV12-4 and TRBJ1-4; no definite D call. This CDR3 comprises 16 residues. Trimming cost V 3 bases and J 1 base, with 12 bases left between them. This chain's CDR3 is CASSFWGSLTNEKLFF. CDR3 coding DNA: TGTGCCAGCAGTTTTTGGGGATCACTAACTAATGAAAAACTGTTTTTT.

This clonotype has ten or more counts. The gene calls are TRBV2 and TRBJ1-1, with a possible D match to TRBD1 (5 bases). This CDR3 region has 11 residues. V shed 8 bases and J shed 11 bases, with 15 bases lying between them. CDR1 is SNHLY and CDR2 is FYNNEI in the germline V gene. As DNA, the CDR3 is TGTGCCAGCGGGCAGGGAGGTAAGGCTTTCTTT. Translating it yields CASGQGGKAFF.

The V call is TRBV7-2, the J call TRBJ2-7; D not certain. The last part of the DNA fits TRBJ2-1 better; the J call may be wrong. Germline CDR1 is SGHTA and CDR2 is FQGNSA. This CDR3 spans 16 amino acids. The chain's CDR3 is CASSLAGSSSYNEQFF. In DNA form, the CDR3 reads TGTGCCAGCAGCTTAGCGGGGTCCAGCTCCTACAATGAGCAGTTCTTC.

The table lists this clonotype with many counts. This chain joins TRBV10-3 and TRBJ1-2; TRBD1 aligns across 7 bases. CDR3 length: 15 amino acids. Looked up from germline, CDR1 is ENHRY and CDR2 is SYGVKD. Losses at the gene ends were 6 bases for V and 8 bases for J; bases not matched to a gene: 15. The CDR3 sequence is CAISPSRGTETGYTF. CDR3 sequence (DNA): TGTGCCATCAGCCCTTCCAGGGGGACGGAGACAGGCTACACCTTC.

The chain employs TRBV24-1 and TRBJ2-1; TRBD2 aligns across 15 bases. The CDR3 consists of 21 residues. Trimming removed 5 bases from V and 0 bases from J; junction bases left unmatched: 13. Germline loops: CDR1 KGHDR, CDR2 SFDVKD. CDR3 sequence reads: CATSGGRTSGGEAASYNEQFF. The CDR3 DNA reads as TGTGCCACCAGTGGCGGGCGGACTAGCGGGGGGGAAGCGGCCTCCTACAATGAGCAGTTCTTC.

This clonotype was detected ten times or more. The V call is TRBV19, the J call TRBJ1-5, with no clear D. The V gene lost 5 bases and the J gene lost 5 bases, with 13 bases spanning the gap. This CDR3 has 14 amino acids. CDR1 and CDR2 (germline): LNHDA, SQIVND (reference sequence). The CDR3: CASSFRFGYQPQHF. DNA of the CDR3: TGTGCCAGTAGTTTCAGGTTTGGTTATCAGCCCCAGCATTTT. Together with reference TRBV19 and TRBJ1-5, the CDR3 gives the full variable domain: DGGITQSPKYLFRKEGQNVTLSCEQNLNHDAMYWYRQDPGQGLRLIYYSQIVNDFQKGDIAEGYSVSREKKESFPLTVTSAQKNPTAFYLCASSFRFGYQPQHFGDGTRLSIL.

This clonotype was seen many times. The J gene is TRBJ1-1, the V gene TRBV7-9, with D unresolved. V gave up 6 bases and J gave up 5 bases, with 13 bases separating them. The CDR3 has 13 amino acids. CDR1 and CDR2 from the germline V gene are SEHNR and FQNEAQ (reference sequence). The CDR3 is CASRAGLGTEAFF. Written as DNA, the CDR3 is TGTGCCAGCAGGGCGGGCCTTGGGACTGAAGCTTTCTTT.